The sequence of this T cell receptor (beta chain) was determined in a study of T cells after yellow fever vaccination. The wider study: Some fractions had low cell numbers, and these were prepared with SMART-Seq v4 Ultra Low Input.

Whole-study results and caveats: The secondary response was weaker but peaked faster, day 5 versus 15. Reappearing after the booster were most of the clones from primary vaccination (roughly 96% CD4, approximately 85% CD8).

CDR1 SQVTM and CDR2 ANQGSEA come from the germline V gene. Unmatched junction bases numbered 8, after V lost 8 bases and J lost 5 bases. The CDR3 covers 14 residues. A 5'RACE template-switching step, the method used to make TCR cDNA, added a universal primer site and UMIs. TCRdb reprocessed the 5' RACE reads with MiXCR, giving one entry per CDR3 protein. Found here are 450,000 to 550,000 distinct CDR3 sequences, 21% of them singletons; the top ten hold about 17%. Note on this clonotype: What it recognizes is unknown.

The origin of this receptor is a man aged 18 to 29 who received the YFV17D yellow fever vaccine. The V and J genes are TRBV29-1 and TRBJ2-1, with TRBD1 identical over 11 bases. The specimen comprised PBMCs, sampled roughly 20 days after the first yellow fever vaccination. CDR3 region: CSSRDRGFDNEQFF. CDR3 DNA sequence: TGCAGCTCACGGGACAGGGGGTTCGACAATGAGCAGTTCTTC.